This T cell receptor beta chain was sequenced for a study of T cell clonality in common variable immunodeficiency. Diagnosis required reduced IgG, IgA and/or IgM with specific antibody deficiency. Replacement immunoglobulin had been given to every CVID subject for at least one year. No CVID subject was ill or on immunomodulatory drugs when sampled. At least ten counts were recorded for this clone. As yet, its antigen is unknown. Read sequence stops 3 residues before the CDR3 end, and the germline J gene provides the missing end. This table comes from immunoSEQ multiplex PCR, and its TCRdb copy is limited to in-frame clones, with some not included. The sample was found to contain 25,000 to 35,000 clones, and every one recurs. The CDR3 loop spans 16 amino acids. The germline CDR1 and CDR2 sequences are KGHSH and LQKENI. The V and J ends lost 3 bases and 0 bases, in that order; junction bases with no gene match: 5.

Study-wide results and caveats: TCRbeta clonality was increased in CVID versus healthy controls. Common variable immunodeficiency TCR beta sequences reportedly had fewer deletions and N-nucleotide insertions.

The rearrangement uses TRBV18 and TRBJ2-3; 8 nucleotides match TRBD2. This sequence originates from a human donor with common variable immunodeficiency. Specimen: peripheral blood mononuclear cells. CDR3 residues: CASSPLPSGSTDTQYF. The CDR3 bases that were read are TGTGCCAGCTCACCCTTACCTAGCGGGAGCACAGATACG.